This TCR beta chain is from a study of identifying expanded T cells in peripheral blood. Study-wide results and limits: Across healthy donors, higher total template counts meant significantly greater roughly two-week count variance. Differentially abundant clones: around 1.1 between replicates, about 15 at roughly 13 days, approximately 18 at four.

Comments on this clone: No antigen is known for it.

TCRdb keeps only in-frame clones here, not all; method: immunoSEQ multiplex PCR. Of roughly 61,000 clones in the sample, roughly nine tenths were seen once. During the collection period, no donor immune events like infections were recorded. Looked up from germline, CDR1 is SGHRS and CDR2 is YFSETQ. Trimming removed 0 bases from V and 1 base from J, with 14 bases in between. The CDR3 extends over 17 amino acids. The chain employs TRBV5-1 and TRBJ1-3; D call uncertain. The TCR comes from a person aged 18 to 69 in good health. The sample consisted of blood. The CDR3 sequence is CASSLGALVGSGNTIYF. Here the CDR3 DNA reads TGCGCCAGCAGCTTGGGGGCGTTGGTAGGGTCTGGAAACACCATATATTTT.